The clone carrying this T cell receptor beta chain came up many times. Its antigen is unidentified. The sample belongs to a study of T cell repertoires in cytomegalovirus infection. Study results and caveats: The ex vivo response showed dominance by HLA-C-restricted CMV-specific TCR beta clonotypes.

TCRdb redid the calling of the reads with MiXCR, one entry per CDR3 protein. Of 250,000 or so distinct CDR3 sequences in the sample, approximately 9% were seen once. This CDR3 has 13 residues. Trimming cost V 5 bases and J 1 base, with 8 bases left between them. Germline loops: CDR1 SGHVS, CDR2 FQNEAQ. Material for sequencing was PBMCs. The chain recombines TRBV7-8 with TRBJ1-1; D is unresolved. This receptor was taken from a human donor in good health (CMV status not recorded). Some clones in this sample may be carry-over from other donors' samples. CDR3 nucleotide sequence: TGTGCCAGCAGCCACGGACCGAACACTGAAGCTTTCTTT. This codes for CASSHGPNTEAFF.